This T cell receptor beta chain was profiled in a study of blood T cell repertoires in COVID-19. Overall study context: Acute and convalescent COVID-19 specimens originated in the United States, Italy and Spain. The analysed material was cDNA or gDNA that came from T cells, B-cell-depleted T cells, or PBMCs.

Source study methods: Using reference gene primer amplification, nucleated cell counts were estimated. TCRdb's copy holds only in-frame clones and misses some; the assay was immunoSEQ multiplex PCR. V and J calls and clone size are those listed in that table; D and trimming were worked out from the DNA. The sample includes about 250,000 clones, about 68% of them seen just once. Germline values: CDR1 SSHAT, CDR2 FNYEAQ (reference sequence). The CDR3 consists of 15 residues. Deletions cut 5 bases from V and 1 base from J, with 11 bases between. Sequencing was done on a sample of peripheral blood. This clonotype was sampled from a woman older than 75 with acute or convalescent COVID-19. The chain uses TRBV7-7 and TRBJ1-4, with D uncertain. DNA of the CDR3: TGTGCCAGCAGCCCGGGTGGGAGAACTAATGAAAAACTGTTTTTT. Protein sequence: CASSPGGRTNEKLFF.